The clone carrying this T cell receptor (beta chain) was seen a handful of times. Its antigen is unknown. This sample was taken from a study of beta chain features in type 1 diabetes. Whole-study results and caveats: Patients with Type 1 diabetes showed moderately but significantly shorter TCRB CDR3s in all four CD4+ subsets.

This CDR3 is built from 14 residues. The V gene lost 8 bases and the J gene lost 0 bases, with 10 bases spanning the gap. Germline V gives CDR1 SNHLY, CDR2 FYNNEI. Sequenced material consisted of expressed TCRB transcripts (all of the isolated RNA was reverse transcribed). Profiling relied on immunoSEQ multiplex PCR, and the TCRdb table lists in-frame clones only, not all of them. The sample lists a few hundred thousand clones; 15% to 20% were seen once. The TCR sequence derives from a man aged 25 to 40 with type 1 diabetes. V and J are TRBV2 and TRBJ2-2, with D possibly being TRBD2 (6 bases). Sequencing was performed on naive CD4+ T cells from blood. The CDR3 DNA sequence: TGTGCCAGCTGGAGGGGTGCGAACACCGGGGAGCTGTTTTTT. The encoded protein is CASWRGANTGELFF. Full variable domain (rest looked up from reference TRBV2 and TRBJ2-2): EPEVTQTPSHQVTQMGQEVILRCVPISNHLYFYWYRQILGQKVEFLVSFYNNEISEKSEIFDDQFSVERPDGSNFTLKIRSTKLEDSAMYFCASWRGANTGELFFGEGSRLTVL.